This passage covers 18 T cell receptor beta chains from one sample sequenced in a study of cytomegalovirus exposure and HLA in healthy donors (dated by TCRdb to 2016 to 2017). The library was obtained by the immunoSEQ multiplex PCR assay. A mixture of 60 forward primers for TCR Vbeta segments and 13 reverse primers for TCR Jbeta segments was used in the multiplex PCR. What TCRdb holds here is the immuneACCESS table cut down to in-frame rearrangements. Part of the clones is not present; checked against another copy, under half of the missing clones reflect an unresolved V gene, and the others are unexplained. Present in this sample are around 150,000 clones, approximately 71% of which were seen just once. The ten largest clones add up to 4.9% of the sample. Sequenced: PBMCs. These receptor sequences come from a male donor in good health and CMV-seronegative.

V usage is TRBV4-1 and J usage is TRBJ1-5, with D uncertain. CDR1 is MGHRA and CDR2 is YSYEKL in the germline V gene. CDR3 length: 17 residues. V dropped 4 bases and J dropped 4 bases, with 20 bases sitting between them. CDR3 region: CASSLHVGRQFNQPQHF. CDR3 bases: TGCGCCAGCAGCCTCCATGTGGGGAGACAATTTAATCAGCCCCAGCATTTT.

A few counts support this clone. CDR3 sequence reads: CASSLGGPEDTQYF. The CDR3 DNA is TGCGCCAGCAGCTTGGGGGGGCCTGAAGATACGCAGTATTTT. This chain connects TRBV5-1 to TRBJ2-3; maybe TRBD1 (6 bases). Trimming cost V 0 bases and J 5 bases, with 10 bases left between them. Germline V CDR1 and CDR2: SGHRS, YFSETQ. The CDR3 totals 14 residues.

The gene calls are TRBV5-1 and TRBJ2-7, with D possibly being TRBD1 (6 bases). From germline, CDR1 is SGHRS and CDR2 YFSETQ. V gave up 3 bases and J gave up 1 base, with 14 bases separating them. The CDR3 length is 15 residues. The CDR3 spells CASSSSGTPSYEQYF. As DNA, the CDR3 is TGCGCCAGCAGCTCATCCGGGACACCGTCCTACGAGCAGTACTTC.

This chain uses TRBV4-2 with TRBJ2-1; 10 nucleotides align to TRBD2. V shed 0 bases and J 10 bases; nucleotides not matched to a gene: 12. The germline gives CDR1 LGHNA, CDR2 YNFKEQ. This CDR3 region has 17 residues. The CDR3 DNA follows: TGTGCCAGCAGCCAAGACTCAGCGGGAGGGCTTTTAAAAGAGCAGTTCTTC. Amino acids: CASSQDSAGGLLKEQFF.

This clone was seen once. Other DNA sequences of this sample code for an identical CDR3. The V gene is TRBV18, the J gene TRBJ1-1; 9 bases are a match to TRBD1. Per the germline V gene, CDR1 is KGHSH and CDR2 is LQKENI. The V segment lost 3 bases and the J segment 2 bases; nucleotides outside the gene matches: 4. The CDR3 totals 15 residues. DNA of the CDR3: TGTGCCAGCTCACCGGGTACAGGGGGCAACACTGAAGCTTTCTTT. Amino acid sequence: CASSPGTGGNTEAFF.

The chain has TRBV7-9 and TRBJ1-2; a possible D gene is TRBD1 (6 bases). The CDR3 has 13 amino acids. Trimming took off 4 bases at V and 3 bases at J, with 9 bases between the two ends. Germline loops: CDR1 SEHNR, CDR2 FQNEAQ (reference sequence). The CDR3 nucleotides are TGTGCCAGCAGCTGGGGGGGCTACTATGGCTACACCTTC. This gives the protein CASSWGGYYGYTF.

This chain links TRBV6-4 with TRBJ2-1; D remains ambiguous. Germline V gene data show CDR1 as MRHNA and CDR2 as SNTAGT. The ends were cut back, 4 bases at V and 5 bases at J, with 9 bases in the middle. This CDR3 is built from 13 residues. CDR3 loop: CASSASSHNEQFF. The DNA for the CDR3 is TGTGCCAGCAGTGCGTCTAGTCACAATGAGCAGTTCTTC.

The chain carries TRBV5-5 and TRBJ1-2, with D possibly being TRBD1 (5 bases). This CDR3 contains 15 residues. V was clipped by 0 bases and J by 3 bases, with 12 bases between them. Germline V CDR1 and CDR2: SGHKS, YYEKEE (reference sequence). The CDR3 DNA is TGTGCCAGCAGCTTGGCCACCAGACAGTACTATGGCTACACCTTC. It yields the protein CASSLATRQYYGYTF.

V is TRBV4-3 and J is TRBJ1-2; 10 bases align to TRBD1. The CDR3 has 14 residues. Per germline, CDR1 LGHNA and CDR2 YSLEER. The V segment lost 2 bases and the J segment 8 bases; nucleotides outside the gene matches: 5. CDR3 region: CASSQLRQGAGYTF. CDR3 in DNA: TGCGCCAGCAGCCAACTGAGACAGGGGGCCGGCTACACCTTC.

The chain employs TRBV4-1 and TRBJ1-2; D possibly corresponds to TRBD1 (6 bases). V was trimmed by 4 bases and J by 0 bases, leaving 15 bases between them. The CDR3 is 16 amino acids. CDR1 is MGHRA, CDR2 YSYEKL, per germline. For the CDR3, the DNA is TGCGCCAGCAGCCTCCGCTTACAGGGAGCTAACTATGGCTACACCTTC. Protein product: CASSLRLQGANYGYTF.

The genes are TRBV28 and TRBJ1-4, with TRBD1 matching 7 bases. J lost 7 bases, V lost 6 bases, and 5 bases had no gene match. This CDR3 spans 13 amino acids. Germline V gene data show CDR1 as MDHEN and CDR2 as SYDVKM. The DNA of the CDR3 is TGTGCCAGCAGAGACACAGGGGTTGAAAAACTGTTTTTT. Its protein product is CASRDTGVEKLFF.

The J gene is TRBJ2-5, the V gene TRBV5-5, with 11 nucleotides matching TRBD2. The V gene's germline CDR1 is SGHKS and CDR2 YYEKEE (reference sequence). The CDR3 runs to 16 residues. V lost 1 base and J lost 5; bases outside the gene matches: 7. CDR3 nucleotides: TGTGCCAGCAGCTTGACTGTAGCGGGGGGGCGTGAGACCCAGTACTTC. It is translated as CASSLTVAGGRETQYF.

A few counts support this clone. J is TRBJ2-7 and V is TRBV7-3, with D tentatively TRBD2 (7 bases). The CDR3 extends over 14 amino acids. The V end lost 0 bases, the J end lost 5 bases, and 11 bases lay between the germline ends. Per the germline V gene, CDR1 is SGHTA and CDR2 is FQGTGA. The CDR3 loop reads CASSLTGGGNEQYF. DNA of the CDR3: TGTGCCAGCAGCTTAACGGGAGGGGGGAACGAGCAGTACTTC. The variable domain in full, with the rest retrieved from reference TRBV7-3 and TRBJ2-7, is GAGVSQTPSNKVTEKGKYVELRCDPISGHTALYWYRQSLGQGPEFLIYFQGTGAADDSGLPNDRFFAVRPEGSVSTLKIQRTERGDSAVYLCASSLTGGGNEQYFGPGTRLTVT.

The chain uses TRBV7-9 and TRBJ1-2, with TRBD1 matching 7 bases. Germline CDR1 is SEHNR and CDR2 is FQNEAQ (reference sequence). The CDR3 is 15 residues long. The V gene end was trimmed by 5 bases and the J gene end by 0 bases; junction bases not matched to a gene: 6. The CDR3 loop reads CASSPPGQSNYGYTF. CDR3 nucleotide sequence: TGTGCCAGCAGCCCCCCGGGACAGTCTAACTATGGCTACACCTTC.

The CDR3 DNA reads TGTGCCAGCAGCCAGCCGGGGCAGGGGAATTCACCCCTCCACTTT. This translates into CASSQPGQGNSPLHF. This chain joins TRBV11-2 and TRBJ1-6, with a possible D match to TRBD1 (6 bases). The CDR3 sequence is 15 residues long. Deletions cut 5 bases from V and 7 bases from J, with 15 bases between. Per germline, CDR1 SGHAT and CDR2 FQNNGV. Full variable domain (rest looked up from reference TRBV11-2 and TRBJ1-6): EAGVAQSPRYKIIEKRQSVAFWCNPISGHATLYWYQQILGQGPKLLIQFQNNGVVDDSQLPKDRFSAERLKGVDSTLKIQPAKLEDSAVYLCASSQPGQGNSPLHFGNGTRLTVT.

This chain connects TRBV5-1 to TRBJ2-5; D is perhaps TRBD1 (6 bases). Trimming cost V 6 bases and J 2 bases, with 14 bases left between them. Per germline, CDR1 SGHRS and CDR2 YFSETQ. The CDR3 runs 14 residues. CDR3 amino acids: CASTTRTAQETQYF. Here the CDR3 DNA reads TGCGCCAGCACCACCCGGACAGCTCAAGAGACCCAGTACTTC.

The sample holds one count of this clone. The chain links TRBV7-3 to TRBJ2-3, with 8 bases lining up with TRBD2. Looked up from germline, CDR1 is SGHTA and CDR2 is FQGTGA. There are 17 residues in the CDR3. V trimming: 2 bases; J trimming: 4 bases; junction bases outside the gene matches: 11. CDR3 amino acids: CASSLGPSGSGADTQYF. The DNA for the CDR3 is TGTGCCAGCAGCTTAGGGCCTAGCGGGTCCGGGGCAGATACGCAGTATTTT.

The CDR3 reads CASSSTSGGHSGANVLTF. CDR3 DNA sequence: TGTGCCAGCAGCTCAACTAGCGGGGGCCACTCTGGGGCCAACGTCCTGACTTTC. The V call is TRBV7-9, the J call TRBJ2-6; 11 nucleotides line up with TRBD2. Germline CDR1 is SEHNR and CDR2 is FQNEAQ (reference sequence). The V gene end was trimmed by 4 bases and the J gene end by 0 bases; junction bases not matched to a gene: 5. The CDR3 has 18 residues. Full variable domain (missing parts from reference TRBV7-9 and TRBJ2-6): DTGVSQNPRHKITKRGQNVTFRCDPISEHNRLYWYRQTLGQGPEFLTYFQNEAQLEKSRLLSDRFSAERPKGSFSTLEIQRTEQGDSAMYLCASSSTSGGHSGANVLTFGAGSRLTVL.